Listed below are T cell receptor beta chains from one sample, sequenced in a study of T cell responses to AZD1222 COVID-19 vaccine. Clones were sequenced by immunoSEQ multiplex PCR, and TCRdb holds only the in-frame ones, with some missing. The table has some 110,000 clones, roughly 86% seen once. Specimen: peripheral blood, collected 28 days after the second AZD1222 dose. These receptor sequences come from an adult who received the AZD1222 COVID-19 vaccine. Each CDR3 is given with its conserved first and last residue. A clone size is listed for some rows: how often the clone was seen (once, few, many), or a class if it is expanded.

CDR3aa: CASSHSGQPQHF
abundance: -
v_gene: TRBV3-1/TRBV3-2
j_gene: TRBJ1-5

CDR3aa: CASSLRGGSTYEQYF
abundance: -
v_gene: TRBV7-3
j_gene: TRBJ2-7

CDR3aa: CAISELVFEGGYTF
abundance: -
v_gene: TRBV10-3
j_gene: TRBJ1-2

CDR3aa: CSASRAGRNTGELFF
abundance: -
v_gene: TRBV20-1
j_gene: TRBJ2-2

CDR3aa: CATGGFGLAGLTQYF
abundance: -
v_gene: TRBV19
j_gene: TRBJ2-3

CDR3aa: CASSPGLAAVTTDTQYF
abundance: -
v_gene: TRBV4-1
j_gene: TRBJ2-3

CDR3aa: CASSVTGSTDTQYF
abundance: -
v_gene: TRBV9
j_gene: TRBJ2-3

CDR3aa: CAWRPGQAGLNEKLFF
abundance: -
v_gene: TRBV30
j_gene: TRBJ1-4

CDR3aa: CASSFGRGLSYNEQFF
abundance: -
v_gene: TRBV7-9
j_gene: TRBJ2-1

CDR3aa: CASSDGKVVNEKLFF
abundance: -
v_gene: TRBV2
j_gene: TRBJ1-4

CDR3aa: CASSYRGGYEQYF
abundance: many
v_gene: TRBV6-5
j_gene: TRBJ2-7

CDR3aa: CAILLAGGLSSYNEQFF
abundance: -
v_gene: TRBV7-9
j_gene: TRBJ2-1

CDR3aa: CAVSLADYNEQFF
abundance: -
v_gene: TRBV7-9
j_gene: TRBJ2-1

CDR3aa: CASSVRQGAHEQYF
abundance: -
v_gene: TRBV7-9
j_gene: TRBJ2-7

CDR3aa: CASSSGLAVPGDNEQFF
abundance: -
v_gene: TRBV7-6
j_gene: TRBJ2-1

CDR3aa: CASSRRQGFNLYEQYF
abundance: once
v_gene: TRBV19
j_gene: TRBJ2-7

CDR3aa: CASSLDPSSRYTF
abundance: -
v_gene: TRBV11-2
j_gene: TRBJ1-2

CDR3aa: CASSSGPEQYF
abundance: once
v_gene: TRBV28
j_gene: TRBJ2-7

CDR3aa: CASSPGKGALNTEAFF
abundance: -
v_gene: TRBV5-4
j_gene: TRBJ1-1

CDR3aa: CASSQLAGGPNTGELFF
abundance: -
v_gene: TRBV14
j_gene: TRBJ2-2

CDR3aa: CASSLDGGDEQFF
abundance: -
v_gene: TRBV7-2
j_gene: TRBJ2-1

CDR3aa: CASSPMLGTDTQYF
abundance: -
v_gene: TRBV27
j_gene: TRBJ2-3

CDR3aa: CASRGQGASSPLHF
abundance: -
v_gene: TRBV6-5
j_gene: TRBJ1-6

CDR3aa: CASSESAGSFNEQFF
abundance: many
v_gene: TRBV6-1
j_gene: TRBJ2-1

CDR3aa: CASSAGQRNYGYTF
abundance: -
v_gene: TRBV9
j_gene: TRBJ1-2

CDR3aa: CASSIQGAPHEQYF
abundance: -
v_gene: TRBV19
j_gene: TRBJ2-7

CDR3aa: CASSQDTQGHTEAFF
abundance: -
v_gene: TRBV4-3
j_gene: TRBJ1-1

CDR3aa: CASSRGANEKLFF
abundance: -
v_gene: TRBV9
j_gene: TRBJ1-4

CDR3aa: CASSYLGTSPDTQYF
abundance: few
v_gene: TRBV6-5
j_gene: TRBJ2-3

CDR3aa: CASSIDSYNSPLHF
abundance: -
v_gene: TRBV7-6
j_gene: TRBJ1-6

CDR3aa: CASSFATSSGNTIYF
abundance: -
v_gene: TRBV6-5
j_gene: TRBJ1-3

CDR3aa: CASSLGYAETQYF
abundance: -
v_gene: TRBV11-2
j_gene: TRBJ2-5

CDR3aa: CASSLGGQTWETQYF
abundance: -
v_gene: TRBV7-7
j_gene: TRBJ2-5

CDR3aa: CAIMFDRGANTEAFF
abundance: -
v_gene: TRBV10-3
j_gene: TRBJ1-1

CDR3aa: CASSLIGRGMNTEAFF
abundance: -
v_gene: TRBV7-3
j_gene: TRBJ1-1

CDR3aa: CASSQRQLTEAFF
abundance: -
v_gene: TRBV27
j_gene: TRBJ1-1

CDR3aa: CASSQRDRVGETQYF
abundance: -
v_gene: TRBV7-2
j_gene: TRBJ2-5

CDR3aa: CASSYGGYEKLFF
abundance: -
v_gene: TRBV6-5
j_gene: TRBJ1-4

CDR3aa: CASSSPGLNYGYTF
abundance: -
v_gene: TRBV19
j_gene: TRBJ1-2

CDR3aa: CASSESGTGGQGEQFF
abundance: -
v_gene: TRBV25-1
j_gene: TRBJ2-1

CDR3aa: CASRPGTGWGNEQFF
abundance: -
v_gene: TRBV6-5
j_gene: TRBJ2-1

CDR3aa: CASSQEWGYSNQPQHF
abundance: -
v_gene: TRBV4-3
j_gene: TRBJ1-5

CDR3aa: CAWSDSPASDSPDTQYF
abundance: -
v_gene: TRBV30
j_gene: TRBJ2-3

CDR3aa: CASSFHGVGSGNTIYF
abundance: -
v_gene: TRBV28
j_gene: TRBJ1-3

CDR3aa: CASSTSRGQGPEAFF
abundance: -
v_gene: TRBV19
j_gene: TRBJ1-1

CDR3aa: CASGWNRAVNTEAFF
abundance: -
v_gene: TRBV5-4
j_gene: TRBJ1-1

CDR3aa: CASSSQSAFYGYTF
abundance: few
v_gene: TRBV7-8
j_gene: TRBJ1-2

CDR3aa: CASARVMNTEAFF
abundance: -
v_gene: TRBV12-3/TRBV12-4
j_gene: TRBJ1-1

CDR3aa: CAISQPAVAGGSPYEQYF
abundance: -
v_gene: TRBV10-3
j_gene: TRBJ2-7

CDR3aa: CASSYGEFAGAYEQYF
abundance: -
v_gene: TRBV6-5
j_gene: TRBJ2-7

CDR3aa: CATRPGAITEAFF
abundance: -
v_gene: TRBV19
j_gene: TRBJ1-1

CDR3aa: CASSLVVSEQYF
abundance: -
v_gene: TRBV5-5
j_gene: TRBJ2-7

CDR3aa: CASSFDGSSYEQYF
abundance: -
v_gene: TRBV6-2/TRBV6-3
j_gene: TRBJ2-7

CDR3aa: CASSPQGHQSGYTF
abundance: few
v_gene: TRBV19
j_gene: TRBJ1-2